This T cell receptor beta chain is drawn from a study of blood T cell repertoires in COVID-19. Here immunoSEQ multiplex PCR was the method, and the copy in TCRdb shows in-frame clones only, minus some. The repertoire has 450,000 to 500,000 clones, around 87% of them found once; the top ten carry 0.7%. This CDR3 is built from 14 residues. V gave up 4 bases and J gave up 10 bases; unmatched junction bases: 11. CDR1 SQVTM and CDR2 ANQGSEA come from the germline V gene. The study assigned cohorts using participant-reported clinical history. The sample consisted of PBMCs or T cells enriched from blood (not recorded which). V is TRBV29-1 and J is TRBJ2-1; 9 bases map to TRBD2. The source is a young woman who had recovered from COVID-19. The CDR3 DNA sequence: TGCAGCGTTGGGTTTAGCGGGGGCCTAGGAGAGCAGTTCTTC. This encodes CSVGFSGGLGEQFF.